The 2 T cell receptor beta chains below all came from one sample that was sequenced in a study of persistence of HIV-infected CD4 T cells. No antigen has been assigned to these receptors. Lysates of CMV-infected fibroblasts at 8 to 10 ug/mL stimulated these cells. Responding CD4+ T cells were sorted by upregulation of both CD40 ligand and CD69. Sequencing used immunoSEQ version 4 in survey mode. Repertoires were generated with immunoSEQ multiplex PCR, while TCRdb's copy carries only in-frame clones and drops some. Among under 20,000 clones listed, about two thirds were seen once. Sequences were derived from CD4+ T cells sorted from PBMCs after roughly 18-hour stimulation, sampled from a patient who received antiretroviral therapy. The receptors shown here come from an adult woman with HIV who was CMV-seropositive.

This chain joins TRBV18 and TRBJ2-1; D not resolved. The CDR3 runs to 14 residues. V lost 0 bases to trimming and J lost 8 bases, with 11 bases between them. Germline assignment: CDR1 KGHSH and CDR2 LQKENI. CDR3 in amino acids: CASSPPSPADEQFF. The CDR3 bases are TGTGCCAGCTCACCACCTAGTCCGGCGGATGAGCAGTTCTTC. Full variable domain (outside the CDR3, taken from reference TRBV18 and TRBJ2-1): NAGVMQNPRHLVRRRGQEARLRCSPMKGHSHVYWYRQLPEEGLKFMVYLQKENIIDESGMPKERFSAEFPKEGPSILRIQQVVRGDSAAYFCASSPPSPADEQFFGPGTRLTVL.

The chain uses TRBV2 and TRBJ2-5; possible D gene TRBD1, 5 bases. V lost 5 bases to trimming and J lost 1 base, with 11 bases between them. CDR1 and CDR2 from the germline V gene are SNHLY and FYNNEI. The CDR3 is 14 residues long. The CDR3 coding sequence is TGTGCCAGCAGTCTGGGCAGGGCCCAAGAGACCCAGTACTTC. Protein product: CASSLGRAQETQYF. Together with reference TRBV2 and TRBJ2-5, the CDR3 gives the full variable domain: EPEVTQTPSHQVTQMGQEVILRCVPISNHLYFYWYRQILGQKVEFLVSFYNNEISEKSEIFDDQFSVERPDGSNFTLKIRSTKLEDSAMYFCASSLGRAQETQYFGPGTRLLVL.